Following are 23 T cell receptor beta chains from one sample sequenced in a study of shared clonotypes between healthy human individuals. Profiling relied on immunoSEQ multiplex PCR, and the TCRdb table lists in-frame clones only, not all of them. The table includes more than 2,000,000 clones, 90% to 95% detected once. Source material: naive CD4+ T cells from PBMCs. The sample's subset: CD45RA+ positively selected. The receptors were sampled from a man aged 18 to 29 in good health. Some clones in this sample may be carry-over from other donors' samples.

The gene calls are TRBV7-9 and TRBJ1-6; D gene uncertain. The germline V gene encodes CDR1 SEHNR and CDR2 FQNEAQ (reference sequence). V was clipped by 8 bases and J by 6 bases, with 11 bases between them. There are 13 residues in the CDR3. Here the CDR3 reads CASGTAGNSPLHF. The CDR3 DNA follows: TGTGCCAGCGGCACGGCGGGTAATTCACCCCTCCACTTT.

Regarding this clone: This sample also contains other DNA sequences that code for the same CDR3. The chain joins TRBV30 to TRBJ2-6; D uncertain. CDR1 GTSNPN and CDR2 SVGIG come from the germline V gene (reference sequence). V was cut by 1 base and J by 1 base, with 5 bases left in between. This CDR3 contains 14 residues. The CDR3 region has the DNA TGTGCCTGGAGTGAGGGTTCTGGGGCCAACGTCCTGACTTTC. Translated, it gives CAWSEGSGANVLTF.

The V and J genes are TRBV29-1 and TRBJ2-3; the D is unclear. Germline CDR1 SQVTM, CDR2 ANQGSEA. This CDR3 region has 12 residues. Between the trimmed V and J ends, which lost 6 bases and 6 bases, there was a span of 13 bases. CDR3 amino acids: CSVDLGRDTQYF. As DNA, the CDR3 is TGCAGCGTAGACCTCGGACGCGATACGCAGTATTTT.

This chain connects TRBV7-3 to TRBJ2-7; D gene uncertain. Germline V gene sequence: CDR1 SGHTA, CDR2 FQGTGA. The CDR3 sequence is 16 residues long. V was pared by 2 bases and J by 2 bases, with 16 bases between. CDR3 DNA sequence: TGTGCCAGCAGCTTAGGATCCCGGATACCCCCCTACGAGCAGTACTTC. Protein: CASSLGSRIPPYEQYF.

On this clone itself: Other nucleotide sequences from this sample produce the same CDR3. V and J are TRBV5-1 and TRBJ2-3; 7 bases agree with TRBD2. Germline V gene data show CDR1 as SGHRS and CDR2 as YFSETQ. The CDR3 has 15 amino acids. V dropped 4 bases and J dropped 2; count of bases not matched to a gene: 7. The chain's CDR3 is CASSPPGGDTDTQYF. DNA for the CDR3: TGCGCCAGCAGCCCTCCGGGAGGTGACACAGATACGCAGTATTTT.

This chain connects TRBV18 to TRBJ2-7; 7 nucleotides agree with TRBD1. The CDR3 length is 14 residues. Trimming took 6 bases from V and 4 from J; bases not matched to a gene: 9. Per the germline V gene, CDR1 is KGHSH and CDR2 is LQKENI. The CDR3 region has the DNA TGTGCCAGCTCCACCAGACAGGGTTTTTACGAGCAGTACTTC. Translated: CASSTRQGFYEQYF.

The chain has TRBV2 and TRBJ2-7, with TRBD1 matching 7 bases. The length of the CDR3 is 15 residues. Germline V lookup: CDR1 SNHLY, CDR2 FYNNEI. Unmatched junction bases numbered 7, after V lost 2 bases and J lost 3 bases. In nucleotides, the CDR3 is TGTGCCAGCAGTGAAAGCGGACAGGCTAGCTACGAGCAGTACTTC. Translated: CASSESGQASYEQYF.

The CDR3 protein is CASSEEAQRIIQYEKLFF. DNA of the CDR3: TGTGCCAGCAGTGAAGAGGCACAACGGATAATACAATATGAAAAACTGTTTTTT. This chain connects TRBV6-1 to TRBJ1-4; D gene ambiguous. This CDR3 is built from 18 residues. Trimming pared 1 base from V and 6 bases from J, leaving 21 bases between. Germline-derived CDR1 and CDR2 are MNHNS and SASEGT.

The sample holds one count of this clone. This sequence joins TRBV27 and TRBJ2-3; no definite D call. The CDR3 loop spans 18 amino acids. The V end was cut by 2 bases, the J end by 0 bases, with 18 bases between. From germline, CDR1 is MNHEY and CDR2 SMNVEV (reference sequence). The CDR3 nucleotides are TGTGCCAGCAGTTTACATAGGAACTACCAAACTAGCACAGATACGCAGTATTTT. It codes for CASSLHRNYQTSTDTQYF.

CDR3 sequence: CATSREKGGTEQFF. The CDR3 DNA sequence: TGTGCCACCAGCAGGGAAAAGGGGGGCACTGAGCAGTTCTTC. V usage is TRBV15 and J usage is TRBJ2-1, with D perhaps assigned TRBD1 or TRBD2 (6 bases each). CDR3 length: 14 residues. V was cut by 3 bases and J by 9 bases, with 15 bases left in between. CDR1 is LNHNV, CDR2 YYDKDF, per germline (reference sequence).

CDR3 residues: CASSDGIGDTQYF. The CDR3 DNA is TGTGCCAGCAGCGACGGGATTGGTGATACGCAGTATTTT. The V call is TRBV9, the J call TRBJ2-3, with D tentatively TRBD2 (5 bases). Trimming took 3 bases from V and 6 from J, leaving 11 bases between them. Per germline, CDR1 SGDLS and CDR2 YYNGEE. The CDR3 sequence is 13 residues long.

The chain carries TRBV6-5 and TRBJ2-4; D remains ambiguous. V lost 6 bases and J lost 9, with 15 bases in between. From germline, CDR1 is MNHEY and CDR2 SVGAGI. The CDR3 consists of 13 residues. This chain's CDR3 is CASSQARESIQYF. The CDR3 coding sequence is TGTGCCAGCAGCCAGGCCCGAGAGTCCATTCAGTACTTC.

About this clone: This CDR3 is also generated by other DNA sequences in the sample. V is TRBV2 and J is TRBJ2-1, with a weak D call TRBD1 (6 bases). From germline, CDR1 is SNHLY and CDR2 FYNNEI. The CDR3 sequence is 11 residues long. Trimming removed 7 bases at V and 7 bases at J, with 8 bases between. The CDR3 DNA reads TGTGCCAGCAAACAGGGAAATGAGCAGTTCTTC. Protein sequence: CASKQGNEQFF.

The J gene is TRBJ2-3, the V gene TRBV12-5; perhaps TRBD2 as D (5 bases). V dropped 6 bases and J dropped 2 bases, with 12 bases sitting between them. The CDR3 has 14 residues. CDR1 is LGHNT and CDR2 is FRNRAP in the germline V gene. The CDR3 coding sequence is TGTGCTAGTGGGCCAAGCGGATCCACAGATACGCAGTATTTT. Its translation is CASGPSGSTDTQYF.

The chain joins TRBV28 to TRBJ2-5; D is undetermined. CDR1 is MDHEN and CDR2 is SYDVKM in the germline V gene. The V and J ends lost 3 bases and 1 base respectively, with 9 bases between them. The CDR3 runs to 14 residues. The CDR3 loop is CASSLAFGQETQYF. The CDR3 region has the DNA TGTGCCAGCAGTTTGGCGTTCGGCCAAGAGACCCAGTACTTC.

This clone was counted only a few times. The V gene is TRBV2, the J gene TRBJ1-1; D gene unclear. CDR1 and CDR2 (germline): SNHLY, FYNNEI. Trimming took 1 base from V and 6 from J, leaving 9 bases between them. This CDR3 has 13 residues. The DNA for the CDR3 is TGTGCCAGCAGTGAAGGGACGGCTGCTGAAGCTTTCTTT. Protein sequence: CASSEGTAAEAFF.

This clone showed up just once. This chain links TRBV28 with TRBJ2-7, with 8 bases fitting TRBD2. Losses at the gene ends were 6 bases for V and 4 bases for J; bases not matched to a gene: 14. Germline CDR1 is MDHEN and CDR2 is SYDVKM. This CDR3 is 16 amino acids long. The CDR3 coding sequence is TGTGCCAGCAGGGGTTTAGCGGGAAGGGGTCAGTACGAGCAGTACTTC. Translated, it gives CASRGLAGRGQYEQYF.

The rearrangement joins TRBV19 to TRBJ2-7, with 13 bases matching TRBD2. CDR1 and CDR2 (germline): LNHDA, SQIVND (reference sequence). J was trimmed by 0 bases and V by 10 bases; bases with no gene match: 3. This CDR3 region has 14 residues. CDR3 bases: TGTGCCACCGGACTAGCGGGAGACTCCTACGAGCAGTACTTC. Its translation: CATGLAGDSYEQYF.

The rearrangement uses TRBV19 and TRBJ2-7, with D perhaps being TRBD1 or TRBD2 (7 bases each). This CDR3 spans 15 amino acids. V was trimmed by 5 bases and J by 5 bases, leaving 19 bases between them. The germline gives CDR1 LNHDA, CDR2 SQIVND (reference sequence). CDR3 nucleotides: TGTGCCAGTAGTCCCCGGGGAGGGGGCCTCGACGAGCAGTACTTC. As protein: CASSPRGGGLDEQYF.

The J gene is TRBJ1-4, the V gene TRBV11-2; D unresolved. Between the trimmed V and J ends, which lost 1 base and 8 bases, there was a span of 11 bases. Germline lookup yields CDR1 SGHAT and CDR2 FQNNGV. The CDR3 length is 14 residues. The CDR3 region is CASSLVAPSEKLFF. Written as DNA, the CDR3 is TGTGCCAGCAGCTTAGTGGCACCGTCGGAAAAACTGTTTTTT.

V and J are TRBV11-3 and TRBJ2-3; TRBD2 aligns across 12 bases. V lost 6 bases, J lost 6 bases, and 10 bases stayed unmatched. There are 16 residues in the CDR3. Germline V gene lookup returns CDR1 SGHNT and CDR2 YENEEA. CDR3 coding DNA: TGTGCCAGCAGTCCGGGACTAGCGGGCTCCCTGGATACGCAGTATTTT. It is translated as CASSPGLAGSLDTQYF.

The chain recombines TRBV6-1 with TRBJ2-7; D is perhaps TRBD2 (5 bases). V was pared by 6 bases and J by 7 bases, with 22 bases between. Germline V gene sequence: CDR1 MNHNS, CDR2 SASEGT. This CDR3 has 15 residues. CDR3 bases: TGTGCCAGCAGCCCAAGGAGAGAGATTCGGGAAGAGCAGTACTTC. Protein product: CASSPRREIREEQYF.

V is TRBV28 and J is TRBJ2-7; D is unresolved. The V end was cut by 4 bases, the J end by 1 base, with 8 bases between. The CDR3 covers 13 residues. Germline CDR1 is MDHEN and CDR2 is SYDVKM. The CDR3 loop is CASSSHGSYEQYF. CDR3 in DNA: TGTGCCAGCAGTTCCCACGGGTCCTACGAGCAGTACTTC.